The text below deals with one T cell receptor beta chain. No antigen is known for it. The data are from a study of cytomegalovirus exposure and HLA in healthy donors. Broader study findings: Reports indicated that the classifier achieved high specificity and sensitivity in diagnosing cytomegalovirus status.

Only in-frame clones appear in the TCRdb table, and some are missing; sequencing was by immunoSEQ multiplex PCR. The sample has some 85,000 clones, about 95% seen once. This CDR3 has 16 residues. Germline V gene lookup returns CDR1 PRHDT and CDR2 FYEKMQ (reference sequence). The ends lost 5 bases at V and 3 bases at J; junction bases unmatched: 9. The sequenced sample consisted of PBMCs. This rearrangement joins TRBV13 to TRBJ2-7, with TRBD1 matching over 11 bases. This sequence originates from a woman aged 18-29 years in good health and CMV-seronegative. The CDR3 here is CASSITPGTGGYEQYF. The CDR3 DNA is TGTGCCAGCAGCATCACCCCCGGGACAGGGGGCTACGAGCAGTACTTC.